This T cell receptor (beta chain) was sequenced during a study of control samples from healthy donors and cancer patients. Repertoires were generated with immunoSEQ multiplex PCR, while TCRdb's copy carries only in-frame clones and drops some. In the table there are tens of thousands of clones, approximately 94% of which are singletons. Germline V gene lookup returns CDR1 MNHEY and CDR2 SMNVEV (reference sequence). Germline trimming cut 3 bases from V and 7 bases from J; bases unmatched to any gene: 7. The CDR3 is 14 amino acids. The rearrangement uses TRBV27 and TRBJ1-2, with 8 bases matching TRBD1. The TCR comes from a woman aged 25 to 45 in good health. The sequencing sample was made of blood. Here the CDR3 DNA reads TGTGCCAGCAGTTTCCAGGACAGGGCCTCTGGCTACACCTTC. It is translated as CASSFQDRASGYTF.